This T cell receptor beta chain was captured in a study of spatial heterogeneity in lung cancer. Study outcomes and limitations: Tracking of tumor mutation counts was seen in expanded intratumoral alpha and beta TCR counts.

One entry per CDR3 protein, called by TCRdb with MiXCR from the 5' RACE reads. The sample lists about 3,000 distinct CDR3 sequences; more than 7.5% were seen once. The time point is: sample taken at primary tumor resection. The trim removed 4 bases at V and 1 base at J, leaving 2 bases unmatched. This CDR3 contains 15 residues. Germline V gene lookup returns CDR1 SGHAT and CDR2 FQNNGV. Sample share makes this clonotype medium-sized. Its target is not known. The receptor was derived from a male donor with early-stage non-small cell lung cancer. Sequencing was performed on lung tumor tissue, taken at surgery. V is TRBV11-2 and J is TRBJ2-2, with 8 bases aligning to TRBD1. The CDR3 sequence: CASSSRGRNTGELFF. CDR3 in DNA: TGTGCCAGCAGCTCCAGGGGGCGGAACACCGGGGAGCTGTTTTTT.